This T cell receptor (beta chain) was recorded in a study of cytomegalovirus exposure and HLA in healthy donors. Germline V lookup: CDR1 GTSNPN, CDR2 SVGIG (reference sequence). This CDR3 contains 14 residues. Trimming at V came to 0 bases and at J to 6 bases, leaving 5 bases not matched to a gene. The primer mix had 60 Vbeta and 13 Jbeta primers. The data were produced by immunoSEQ multiplex PCR, yet TCRdb's version contains in-frame clones alone and is incomplete. This sample has roughly 180,000 clones; around four fifths occur once, and the top ten carry about 1.9%. The specimen sequenced was PBMCs. The chain is built from TRBV30 and TRBJ2-3, with TRBD2 identical over 8 bases. The origin of this receptor is a woman in her thirties in good health and CMV-seronegative. The CDR3 is CAWSVVASGDTQYF. CDR3 DNA: TGTGCCTGGAGTGTAGTGGCTAGCGGGGATACGCAGTATTTT.